This T cell receptor beta chain was observed in a study of cytomegalovirus exposure and HLA in healthy donors. Study-wide findings and caveats: Subsequent analysis found a tendency for first-cohort TCR clusters to co-occur within the 95 to 150 validation repertoires.

In germline, CDR1 is MNHEY, CDR2 SMNVEV (reference sequence). V shed 8 bases and J 4 bases; nucleotides not matched to a gene: 8. The CDR3 totals 14 residues. This clone was seen a single time. Its target is unknown. Data came from immunoSEQ multiplex PCR; TCRdb stores just in-frame clones and leaves some out. This sample has about 220,000 clones, with approximately 88% found just once. The clonotype comes from a woman aged 30 to 39 in good health and CMV-seropositive. Sequencing was carried out using PBMCs. The genes are TRBV27 and TRBJ2-3; 8 bases map to TRBD2. CDR3 sequence reads: CASHQAGAPDTQYF. The CDR3 DNA follows: TGTGCCAGCCACCAAGCGGGAGCCCCAGATACGCAGTATTTT.